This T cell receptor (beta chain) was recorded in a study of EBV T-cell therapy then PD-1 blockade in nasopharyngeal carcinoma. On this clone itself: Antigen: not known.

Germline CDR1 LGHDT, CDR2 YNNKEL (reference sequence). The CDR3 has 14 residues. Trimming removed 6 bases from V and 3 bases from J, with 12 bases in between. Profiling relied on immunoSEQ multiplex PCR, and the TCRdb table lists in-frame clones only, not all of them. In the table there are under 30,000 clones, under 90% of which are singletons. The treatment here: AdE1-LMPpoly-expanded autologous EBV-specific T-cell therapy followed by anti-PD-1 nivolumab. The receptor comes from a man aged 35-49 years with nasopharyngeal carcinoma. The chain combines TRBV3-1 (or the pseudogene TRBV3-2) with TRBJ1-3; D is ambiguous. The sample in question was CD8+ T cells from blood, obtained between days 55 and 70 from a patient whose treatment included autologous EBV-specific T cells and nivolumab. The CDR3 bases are TGTGCCAGCAGTCGGGGTTCGGATGGAAACACCATATATTTT. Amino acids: CASSRGSDGNTIYF.